What follows are 24 T cell receptor beta chains derived from one specimen sequenced in a study of human T cells and chemical hapten exposure. It was from unfractionated whole blood that total RNA was extracted. TCRdb re-derived calls from the 5' RACE reads in MiXCR, one entry per CDR3 protein. This sample yields around 100,000 distinct CDR3 sequences, of which around 20% are seen a single time; 2.5% to 3.5% belongs to the top ten. The receptors were gathered from a human donor in good health.

This clonotype has a handful of counts. The chain joins TRBV2 to TRBJ2-1, with D possibly being TRBD2 (5 bases). V was clipped by 4 bases and J by 0 bases, with 19 bases between them. Germline V gene sequence: CDR1 SNHLY, CDR2 FYNNEI. The CDR3 loop spans 18 amino acids. CDR3 amino acids: CASSGPLTSLSSYNEQFF. The CDR3 nucleotides read TGTGCCAGCAGTGGGCCCCTAACTAGTTTGAGCTCCTACAATGAGCAGTTCTTC.

In its sample, this clonotype was seen a few times. The rearrangement joins TRBV6-5 to TRBJ2-7; 8 bases match TRBD1. The CDR3 contains 16 residues. Germline V gene lookup returns CDR1 MNHEY and CDR2 SVGAGI. The J segment lost 1 base and the V segment lost 2 bases, leaving 7 bases of the junction unmatched. CDR3 loop: CASSYRQGMGSYEQYF. The CDR3 DNA follows: TGTGCCAGCAGTTACAGACAGGGGATGGGATCCTACGAGCAGTACTTC.

The chain carries TRBV5-6 and TRBJ1-1, with 8 bases matching TRBD1. CDR1 is SGHDT and CDR2 is YYEEEE in the germline V gene. There are 16 residues in the CDR3. J lost 6 bases, V lost 4 bases, and 14 bases had no gene match. CDR3 in DNA: TGTGCCAGCAGCCAACGGACAGGGAGTTTTGGAGCTGAAGCTTTCTTT. Translated: CASSQRTGSFGAEAFF.

This clonotype was counted between two and nine times. The CDR3 sequence: CASSSKVQGGMNTEAFF. CDR3 DNA sequence: TGCGCCAGCAGCTCGAAGGTACAGGGAGGCATGAACACTGAAGCTTTCTTT. This chain links TRBV5-1 with TRBJ1-1, with D tentatively TRBD1 (6 bases). Trimming cost V 3 bases and J 0 bases, with 18 bases left between them. CDR3 length: 17 residues. Germline V CDR1 and CDR2: SGHRS, YFSETQ.

This clonotype was picked up a small number of times. This chain connects TRBV11-3 to TRBJ2-3; TRBD2 agrees at 7 bases. The germline CDR1 and CDR2 sequences are SGHNT and YENEEA. The CDR3 is 22 residues long. The V and J ends lost 5 bases and 4 bases, in that order; junction bases with no gene match: 30. CDR3 protein: CASSRGLGGETSSGRRADTQYF. In nucleotides, the CDR3 is TGTGCCAGCAGCCGGGGACTGGGAGGCGAAACCTCTAGCGGCAGAAGGGCAGATACGCAGTATTTT.

This clonotype has just a few counts. This chain connects TRBV6-2 or TRBV6-3 to TRBJ1-1; the D gene is possibly TRBD1 (5 bases). CDR1 is MNHEY and CDR2 is SVGEGT in the germline V gene. The CDR3 consists of 11 residues. Trimming cost V 9 bases and J 8 bases, with 13 bases left between them. The CDR3 DNA reads as TGTGCCAGTGAAAACAACAGGGAAGCTTTCTTT. Encoded protein: CASENNREAFF.

This sequence joins TRBV28 and TRBJ2-7; D is possibly TRBD2 (6 bases). V was trimmed by 1 base and J by 1 base, leaving 11 bases between them. The CDR3 length is 15 residues. Germline CDR1 and CDR2: MDHEN and SYDVKM. CDR3 nucleotides: TGTGCCAGCAGTTTATCAGCGGGTAATTCCTACGAGCAGTACTTC. Translated: CASSLSAGNSYEQYF.

V gene TRBV28 combines with J gene TRBJ1-2; D unclear. The germline CDR1 and CDR2 sequences are MDHEN and SYDVKM. CDR3 length equals 15 residues. Trimming pared 4 bases from V and 2 bases from J, leaving 14 bases between. The CDR3 bases are TGTGCCAGCAGTTACCCCGCGCGGGGAAACTATGGCTACACCTTC. Residues: CASSYPARGNYGYTF.

This clonotype was seen a few times. The chain joins TRBV2 to TRBJ1-1; D call uncertain. The CDR3 sequence is 15 residues long. The V end was cut by 6 bases, the J end by 0 bases, with 14 bases between. The germline V gene encodes CDR1 SNHLY and CDR2 FYNNEI. CDR3 bases: TGTGCCAGCAGACTCCAGGCGACTATGAACACTGAAGCTTTCTTT. It encodes CASRLQATMNTEAFF. Full variable domain (rest looked up from reference TRBV2 and TRBJ1-1): EPEVTQTPSHQVTQMGQEVILRCVPISNHLYFYWYRQILGQKVEFLVSFYNNEISEKSEIFDDQFSVERPDGSNFTLKIRSTKLEDSAMYFCASRLQATMNTEAFFGQGTRLTVV.

CDR3 in amino acids: CASSLVPYGSPNTGELFF. CDR3 sequence (DNA): TGTGCCAGCAGTTTGGTCCCGTACGGCAGCCCGAACACCGGGGAGCTGTTTTTT. The chain combines TRBV27 with TRBJ2-2, with D unresolved. Germline V lookup: CDR1 MNHEY, CDR2 SMNVEV (reference sequence). Trimming removed 3 bases at V and 0 bases at J, with 17 bases between. The CDR3 has 18 amino acids.

This clonotype was detected a few times. The chain links TRBV12-3 or TRBV12-4 to TRBJ1-1; D is ambiguous. V lost 2 bases, J lost 1 base, and 5 bases lay in between. The CDR3 runs 13 residues. This chain's CDR3 is CASSLQANTEAFF. The CDR3 DNA reads TGTGCCAGCAGTTTACAGGCGAACACTGAAGCTTTCTTT.

This clonotype occurred many times. This rearrangement joins TRBV29-1 to TRBJ1-5; 7 bases are a match to TRBD1. Germline assignment: CDR1 SQVTM and CDR2 ANQGSEA. This CDR3 spans 12 amino acids. Trimming took 4 bases from V and 5 from J; bases not matched to a gene: 2. The CDR3 nucleotides read TGCAGCGTTGGAACAGGGGATCAGCCCCAGCATTTT. Its protein product is CSVGTGDQPQHF.

This clonotype was seen more than once but under ten times. The chain combines TRBV3-1 with TRBJ1-1; no clear D. The V gene's germline CDR1 is LGHDT and CDR2 YNNKEL (reference sequence). Trimming shortened V by 1 base and J by 4 bases, and 7 bases separated the two germline ends. The CDR3 runs 13 residues. DNA of the CDR3: TGTGCCAGCAGCCAAGTCAGCACCACTGAAGCTTTCTTT. Protein: CASSQVSTTEAFF.

V gene TRBV4-1 combines with J gene TRBJ1-2; 7 nucleotides line up with TRBD1. V lost 4 bases, J lost 5 bases, and 10 bases stayed unmatched. This CDR3 region has 15 residues. Germline V gene sequence: CDR1 MGHRA, CDR2 YSYEKL. The CDR3: CASSPRQGSLYGYTF. In DNA, the CDR3 is TGCGCCAGCAGCCCCCGACAGGGAAGTCTTTATGGCTACACCTTC.

V is TRBV11-3 and J is TRBJ1-1; D is ambiguous. The V end was cut by 5 bases, the J end by 2 bases, with 6 bases between. The CDR3 is 12 residues long. From germline, CDR1 is SGHNT and CDR2 YENEEA. In nucleotides, the CDR3 is TGTGCCAGCAGCCTCAGAAACACTGAAGCTTTCTTT. It codes for CASSLRNTEAFF.

The chain joins TRBV27 to TRBJ2-2, with D hard to call. The germline V gene encodes CDR1 MNHEY and CDR2 SMNVEV (reference sequence). This CDR3 comprises 16 residues. The germline V and J ends were trimmed by 3 bases and 5 bases, with 16 bases remaining between them. CDR3 in DNA: TGTGCCAGCAGTTTGCAAGGCATATGGGCAACCGGGGAGCTGTTTTTT. Protein product: CASSLQGIWATGELFF.

The chain links TRBV2 to TRBJ2-7; D is unresolved. V lost 7 bases and J 10 bases, leaving 14 bases between the germline ends. The CDR3 is 11 amino acids. In germline, CDR1 is SNHLY, CDR2 FYNNEI. Here the CDR3 DNA reads TGTGCCAGCAACATCGTGCCGGACCAGTACTTC. Its translation is CASNIVPDQYF.

This clonotype was observed a single time. The chain joins TRBV28 to TRBJ2-2; 8 bases match TRBD1. CDR3 length equals 19 residues. Germline CDR1 is MDHEN and CDR2 is SYDVKM. V lost 3 bases and J lost 4; bases outside the gene matches: 16. This CDR3 is CASSFFPASGGAPTGELFF. DNA of the CDR3: TGTGCCAGCAGTTTTTTTCCGGCCTCAGGGGGCGCCCCCACCGGGGAGCTGTTTTTT.

This clonotype was picked up a small number of times. The chain joins TRBV7-3 to TRBJ2-3, with TRBD2 as a possible D gene (6 bases). V was shortened by 2 bases and J by 6 bases, with 12 bases between the two germline ends. CDR3 length: 14 residues. Germline CDR1 reads SGHTA; CDR2 reads FQGTGA. The CDR3 sequence: CASSLAGGRDTQYF. For the CDR3, the DNA is TGTGCCAGCAGCTTAGCCGGAGGGAGGGATACGCAGTATTTT.

The CDR3 is CSALTNEKLFF. DNA for the CDR3: TGCAGCGCATTAACTAATGAAAAACTGTTTTTT. The chain joins TRBV29-1 to TRBJ1-4; D is unclear. Trimming removed 7 bases from V and 1 base from J, with 4 bases in between. The CDR3 covers 11 residues. Germline V gene sequence: CDR1 SQVTM, CDR2 ANQGSEA.

This clonotype turned up a few times. This chain joins TRBV9 and TRBJ2-4; the D call may be TRBD1 or TRBD2 (5 bases each). Trimming cost V 2 bases and J 4 bases, with 16 bases left between them. This CDR3 comprises 16 residues. CDR1 is SGDLS, CDR2 YYNGEE, per germline. As DNA, the CDR3 is TGTGCCAGCAGCGTGGGGGATGACGGCACTAAAAACATTCAGTACTTC. It translates to CASSVGDDGTKNIQYF.

The chain couples TRBV6-2 or TRBV6-3 to TRBJ1-1, with a tentative D call TRBD1 (5 bases). V was cut by 0 bases and J by 6 bases, with 8 bases left in between. The CDR3 extends over 13 amino acids. CDR1 is MNHEY, CDR2 SVGEGT, per germline. CDR3 coding DNA: TGTGCCAGCAGTTACTCGATAGGGGCTGAAGCTTTCTTT. Its translation is CASSYSIGAEAFF.

This clonotype was seen more than once but under ten times. The V and J genes are TRBV6-2 or TRBV6-3 and TRBJ1-1; D call uncertain. The CDR3 is made up of 14 amino acids. Looked up from germline, CDR1 is MNHEY and CDR2 is SVGEGT. Trimming stripped 2 bases from V and 1 base from J, with 8 bases between. CDR3 residues: CASSYSITNTEAFF. CDR3 bases: TGTGCCAGCAGTTACAGTATAACGAACACTGAAGCTTTCTTT.

This clonotype was observed a handful of times. V usage is TRBV2 and J usage is TRBJ2-3, with D possibly matching TRBD2 (6 bases). Trimming left V 5 bases short and J 0 bases short, with 12 bases between. The CDR3 is 15 residues long. The germline CDR1 and CDR2 sequences are SNHLY and FYNNEI. The CDR3 reads CASSRETASTDTQYF. Here the CDR3 DNA reads TGTGCCAGCAGTCGGGAGACCGCTAGCACAGATACGCAGTATTTT.